These T cell receptor beta chains were read from a single sample in a study of OX40 agonist ivuxolimab in advanced cancers. TCRdb keeps only in-frame clones here, not all; method: immunoSEQ multiplex PCR. This table holds more than 5,500 clones, roughly 84% found once. The sample here was CD4+ or CD8+ T cells sorted from blood, taken in a trial of the OX40 agonist ivuxolimab. These TCRs come from an adult with an advanced solid tumor such as melanoma, head and neck, liver or kidney cancer. Each CDR3 is given with its conserved first and last residue. A D gene is named only where the DNA matches it firmly.

TRBJ2-4	-	TRBV15	CATNRTVAKNIQYF
TRBJ2-7	-	TRBV6-5	CASSYTSGVREQYF
TRBJ1-1	-	TRBV10-3	CAISESGNTEAFF
TRBJ1-1	-	TRBV11-3	CASSGKMAEAFF
TRBJ2-7	-	TRBV4-1	CASRRGGGRGTSYEQYF
TRBJ1-1	-	TRBV5-5	CASSLSRNTEAFF
TRBJ2-7	-	TRBV6-6	CASTPIRGEQYF
TRBJ2-7	-	TRBV29-1	CAGLGGSAPYEQYF
TRBJ1-2	-	TRBV6-6	CASSTGGARGYTF
TRBJ2-5	TRBD1	TRBV27	CASSPGDRGETQYF
TRBJ1-5	-	TRBV7-8	CASSLAPVSNQPQHF
TRBJ2-5	-	TRBV7-9	CASSSGTRETQYF
TRBJ2-1	TRBD2	TRBV19	CASSISGGVNEQFF
TRBJ2-2	-	TRBV29-1	CSVPLPTGELFF
TRBJ1-4	-	TRBV27	CASSFANTNEKLFF